Reported below is one T cell receptor beta chain. What it binds is not known. The data are from a study of T-cell reconstitution after alpha-beta-depleted transplantation in children. A library of TCRbeta sequences, prepared with unique molecular identifiers, was generated. TCRdb re-called the PCR reads with MiXCR, one entry per CDR3 protein. The sample consists of around 670,000 distinct CDR3 sequences, about 12% of them appearing once. Points from the study as a whole: Among T cells one year after transplant, newly produced cells accounted for most counts and diversity. Several hundred expanded graft clones reportedly supplied alpha-beta T cells about two months after transplant. Some patients owed their high day-60 TCRbeta diversity to surviving recipient T cells and thymic progenitors.

V lost 2 bases to trimming and J lost 3 bases; unmatched junction nucleotides: 11. Germline-derived CDR1 and CDR2 are SGHAT and FQNNGV. The CDR3 has 17 residues. V is TRBV11-2 and J is TRBJ2-7; 9 bases align to TRBD2. The clonotype comes from a girl under 10 years old with congenital amegakaryocytic thrombocytopenia, due to receive a stem cell transplant. Sequenced material: PBMCs, taken before TCRalphabeta/CD19-depleted stem cell transplant. The chain's CDR3 is CASSLSPMREGYYEQYF. The CDR3 DNA reads as TGTGCCAGCAGCTTATCCCCTATGCGGGAGGGCTACTACGAGCAGTACTTC.